These T cell receptor beta chains were read from a single sample in a study of blood T cell repertoires in COVID-19. The protocol was immunoSEQ multiplex PCR, while the TCRdb copy is restricted to in-frame clones and leaves out a portion. The sample has 200,000 to 250,000 clones; around four fifths are singletons. Sequencing used PBMCs or T cells enriched from blood (not recorded which). These receptors all come from a woman aged 50 to 60 who had been exposed to COVID-19. Each CDR3 is given with its conserved first and last residue. The D gene is left open where the match is weak.

J	V	D	CDR3
TRBJ1-5	TRBV5-8	.	CASSLVGAYNQPQHF
TRBJ1-2	TRBV6-5	.	CASSYSGGRRGYTF
TRBJ2-7	TRBV2	TRBD2	CASSLAGIGSYEQYF
TRBJ1-2	TRBV9	.	CASSQLPGGANYGYTF
TRBJ1-1	TRBV19	.	CASSTLTVLNTEAFF
TRBJ2-2	TRBV19	.	CASSIHRDTGELFF
TRBJ2-2	TRBV19	TRBD2	CASSVSSGSNTGELFF
TRBJ2-2	TRBV25-1	.	CATNAGGPGGTGELFF
TRBJ1-2	TRBV5-4	.	CASSQSGYGYTF
TRBJ2-2	TRBV30	TRBD1	CACQIPGGNKAGELFF
TRBJ1-4	TRBV12-3/TRBV12-4	.	CASSFGTEKLFF
TRBJ1-6	TRBV18	TRBD1	CASSPSGQGNSPLHF
TRBJ2-4	TRBV11-2	TRBD1	CASSSTGGRLAKNIQYF
TRBJ1-1	TRBV5-1	.	CASRLGQLTEAFF
TRBJ1-5	TRBV3-1/TRBV3-2	.	CARGRYQPQHF
TRBJ2-5	TRBV5-8	.	CASSDSLSETQYF
TRBJ2-3	TRBV5-1	TRBD2	CASSWGAGGTDTQYF
TRBJ1-4	TRBV11-2	.	CASSLAGGTNEKLFF
TRBJ2-1	TRBV18	TRBD2	CASSPMTSGGNEQFF
TRBJ2-1	TRBV5-4	.	CASSHKGEGVGNEQFF
TRBJ2-4	TRBV3-1/TRBV3-2	TRBD1	CASSQDRRDRAPLAKNIQYF
TRBJ2-3	TRBV20-1	.	CSTRQGDTQYF
TRBJ1-1	TRBV23-1	TRBD1	CASDRGRNTEAFF
TRBJ2-7	TRBV10-2	.	CASSEDRRYGYEQYF
TRBJ1-1	TRBV7-9	.	CASSPGGGRYTEAFF
TRBJ2-5	TRBV5-1	.	CASSQAGVPGETQYF
TRBJ1-2	TRBV28	.	CASSLSSSGYTF
TRBJ1-5	TRBV15	.	CATSRQGSNQPQHF
TRBJ1-5	TRBV28	.	CASSLMGHQPQHF
TRBJ2-3	TRBV28	.	CASSLAGSTDTQYF
TRBJ2-3	TRBV5-1	.	CASSLRDFTDTQYF
TRBJ2-2	TRBV5-1	.	CASSLRGFAGELFF
TRBJ1-4	TRBV15	.	CATSRDREKLFF
TRBJ1-1	TRBV5-1	TRBD1	CASRPGTGGGNTEAFF
TRBJ1-1	TRBV7-2	.	CASSSRHREAFF
TRBJ1-1	TRBV6-6	.	CASATTGNTEAFF
TRBJ1-2	TRBV2	TRBD1	CATDRGGGYTF
TRBJ1-5	TRBV7-2	.	CASSRPGRERPQHF
TRBJ1-1	TRBV5-4	.	CASSGINTEAFF
TRBJ1-6	TRBV19	TRBD1	CASSTGQGMRGVPLHF
TRBJ2-7	TRBV19	TRBD1	CASSIDRGPYEQYF
TRBJ1-2	TRBV28	TRBD1	CASSRDSRNYGYTF
TRBJ1-2	TRBV2	.	CASSEGGVGEMNTF
TRBJ2-7	TRBV27	TRBD1	CASGLDRASYEQYF
TRBJ1-1	TRBV19	TRBD1	CASSRYEGGGTGPFF
TRBJ2-2	TRBV5-1	TRBD1	CASSRDRGWAGELFF
TRBJ2-1	TRBV29-1	TRBD2	CSVYTSGGYNEQFF
TRBJ2-1	TRBV19	.	CASKDAGLRYNEQFF
TRBJ2-3	TRBV2	TRBD2	CASSESIAGPTDTQYF
TRBJ1-1	TRBV29-1	.	CSGRTDPYTEAFF
TRBJ2-5	TRBV7-2	TRBD2	CASSLLAGGTQYF
TRBJ2-1	TRBV7-9	.	CASSPRSRTYNEQFF
TRBJ1-6	TRBV6-1	.	CASSEFRPGGSSPLHF
TRBJ2-1	TRBV20-1	.	CSASGRYNEQFF